This T cell receptor beta chain was obtained from a study of CD8 T cells in ankylosing spondylitis. Points from the study as a whole: Characteristic of ankylosing spondylitis blood, it appeared, was a TCR beta motif comprising several highly homologous variants. Disease-linked clones displayed a CD8+ phenotype and appeared relatively rarely in peripheral blood. Clones tied to disease were said to be significantly enriched in matched ankylosing spondylitis synovial fluid.

Making the TCR beta libraries involved quantitative 5'-RACE with molecular barcodes. TCRdb used MiXCR to reprocess the 5' RACE reads, holding one entry per CDR3 protein. Here the sample spans 200,000 to 300,000 distinct CDR3 sequences, 7% to 10% being singletons. V lost 7 bases to trimming and J lost 6 bases; unmatched junction nucleotides: 13. This CDR3 is built from 14 residues. Germline V CDR1 and CDR2: SGHRS, YFSETQ. This clonotype was recorded at least ten times. What it binds is not known. J is TRBJ2-7 and V is TRBV5-1; 7 bases agree with TRBD2. This TCR was sampled from a female donor with ankylosing spondylitis or in good health (not recorded which). Material: blood, either unsorted or a sorted T cell fraction (not recorded which). The CDR3 DNA sequence: TGCGCCAGCTCCGGGACTACCGCCTTGGGCGAGCAGTACTTC. This translates into CASSGTTALGEQYF.